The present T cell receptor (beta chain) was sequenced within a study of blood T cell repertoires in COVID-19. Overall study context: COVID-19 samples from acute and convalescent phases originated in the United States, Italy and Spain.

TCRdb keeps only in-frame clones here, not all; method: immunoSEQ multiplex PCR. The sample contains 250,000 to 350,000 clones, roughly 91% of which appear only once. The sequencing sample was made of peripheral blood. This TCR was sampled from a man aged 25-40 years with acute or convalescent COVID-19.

CDR3: CASSVNQGADGYTF. The CDR3 nucleotides are TGTGCCAGCAGCGTAAACCAGGGGGCGGATGGCTACACCTTC. This sequence joins TRBV5-6 and TRBJ1-2; 8 bases are a match to TRBD1. The CDR3 has 14 amino acids. V dropped 4 bases and J dropped 6; count of bases not matched to a gene: 8. The germline CDR1 and CDR2 sequences are SGHDT and YYEEEE.